The subject of this entry is one T cell receptor beta chain. With 3 bases clipped from V and 5 bases from J, the junction kept 12 bases outside the gene matches. Germline V CDR1 and CDR2: SNHLY, FYNNEI. This CDR3 spans 16 amino acids. The study enrolled patients aged 18 to 65 with newly diagnosed hyperthyroidism of under 2 months' duration. Based on clinical symptoms, serum thyroxine and TRAb, thyroid ultrasound and orbital computed tomography, diagnoses were reached. The data were obtained in a study of T cells in Graves' hyperthyroidism and ophthalmopathy. Looking at the study overall: Before treatment of any kind, peripheral blood was taken at initial diagnosis.

Amplification yielded TCR beta CDR3 regions, with RNA transcripts as the source. HTBI primers drove first-round RT-PCR of the TCR CDR3. TCRdb reanalysed the multiplex PCR reads using MiXCR and keeps one entry per CDR3 protein. This sample has about 840,000 distinct CDR3 sequences, with over 35% found just once. The sample was blood. This receptor was taken from a man between 18 and 35 years old with Graves' hyperthyroidism. The chain joins TRBV2 to TRBJ1-2, with 7 bases identical to TRBD1. The CDR3 nucleotides are TGTGCCAGCAGTGAGGGTAAGGGGGCGCATGATTATGGCTACACCTTC. Translation: CASSEGKGAHDYGYTF.